This TCR beta chain is from a study of beta chain bispecific antibodies for T cell cancers listed by TCRdb under 2021. With regard to the full study: T cells from healthy donors were cocultured with T cell leukemia lines in the presence of bispecific antibodies, after which the depletion of each TRBV family was measured by TRBV sequencing of the surviving cells. Surface TRBV12 (TRBV12-3) was expressed by Jurkat cells, and surface TRBV5-5 was expressed by HPB-ALL cells.

Libraries incorporated unique molecular identifier barcodes, which were used to quantify clonotypes. Qiagen AllPrep DNA/RNA Micro kits were used to isolate total RNA, and an Agilent TapeStation was used to check RNA quality. TCR beta libraries were constructed by 5' RACE, in which cDNA synthesis was followed by two PCR steps with TCR beta constant-region gene-specific primers. TCR beta libraries were sequenced on an Illumina MiSeq platform. Per the authors' processing: MIGEC, MiXCR and VDJtools were used to process the reads. Clonotype frequency was computed as the clonotype's share of unique molecular identifiers among all unique molecular identifiers in the sample. Any TRBV gene that IMGT lists as a pseudogene or open reading frame, and is therefore nonfunctional, such as TRBV1, TRBV12-1 and TRBV21, was left out. The public reads were reanalyzed by TCRdb: fastp trimming at Q25, MiXCR alignment, in-frame beta chains only. Rows are unified per CDR3 protein, each entry keeping the most common DNA and genes. The V and J calls come from TCRdb's annotation, not from the publication. The sample data list roughly 19,000 distinct CDR3 sequences, and around 2% of these were observed just once. The ten most abundant clones make up more than 4.5% of the sample.

In the paper's terms, the treatment or condition label means: alpha-V12: anti-TRBV12 scFv linked to anti-CD3 scFv. T cells were expanded from blood mononuclear cells for approximately three days with either the anti-CD3 antibody OKT3 or CD3/CD28 Dynabeads. For the anti-TRBV12 bispecific sample, Jurkat leukemia cells were cocultured with normal T cells, and the comparison was a control coculture using an anti-CD19 bispecific. The culture conditions for expanded T cells were RPMI 1640 plus 10% fetal bovine serum, recombinant human IL-2 (100 IU/ml) and IL-7 (about 5 ng/ml). Each coculture mixed around 50,000 target cells and around 50,000 normal T cells with bispecific antibody in approximately 100 ul and was incubated at 37 degrees C for 17 hours. Every bispecific antibody was made of two single-chain variable fragments, expressed in a single-chain diabody format carrying a His tag. Healthy human donors supplied the effector T cells, with peripheral blood mononuclear cells isolated from leukapheresis samples using Ficoll density gradient centrifugation.

The junction shows trimming of 7 bases on V and 6 bases on J, and the gene matches do not reach 9 bases of it. From the cysteine through the phenylalanine, the CDR3 covers 13 amino acids. The entry retains the CDR3 DNA only, 39 bases that are in frame from base 1. Study-wide conclusions, independent of this receptor: Relative to anti-CD19, the TRBV12-3 share of total TRBV signal was reduced by roughly 99% after anti-TRBV12 exposure, whereas a nonsignificant over 30% decrease was observed for TRBV12-4. Except for the targeted genes and closely related genes, all other TRBV family members appeared to be unaffected by the TRBV-directed bispecific antibodies. Every sequenced sample contained a mix of leukemia cell line cells and normal T cells, and most targeted TRBV signal came from the leukemia cells rather than from the normal T cells. Cross-reactivity of the anti-TRBV5-5 antibody with TRBV5-6 was attributed to high sequence similarity between the two genes.

This clonotype was detected many times. Its target antigen remains unknown. No much larger clone exists at a distance of one base, and base qualities are not known. This receptor was obtained from a human donor in good health. Some clones in this sample may be carry-over from other donors' samples. The sequence joins TRBV12-3 or TRBV12-4 to TRBJ2-7, and 7 junction bases match TRBD1. Sequenced here: healthy donor T cells cultured with leukemia cells, sampled from a culture containing a bispecific antibody targeting TCR Vbeta12. CDR3 region: CASNNRGPREQYF. The nucleotide sequence reads TGTGCCAGCAATAACAGGGGCCCCCGCGAGCAGTACTTC.